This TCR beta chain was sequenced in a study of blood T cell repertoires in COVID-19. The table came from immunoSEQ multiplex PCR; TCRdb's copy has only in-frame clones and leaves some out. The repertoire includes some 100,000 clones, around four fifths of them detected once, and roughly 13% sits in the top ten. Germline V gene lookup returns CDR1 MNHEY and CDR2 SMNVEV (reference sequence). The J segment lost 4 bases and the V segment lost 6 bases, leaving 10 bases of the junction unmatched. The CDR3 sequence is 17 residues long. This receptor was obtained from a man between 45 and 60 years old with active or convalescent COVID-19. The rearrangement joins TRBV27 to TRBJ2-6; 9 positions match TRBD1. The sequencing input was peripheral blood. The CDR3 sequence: CASRGDRDRAGANVLTF. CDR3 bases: TGTGCCAGCAGGGGGGACCGGGACAGGGCCGGGGCCAACGTCCTGACTTTC.